The source of this TCR beta chain is a study of blood T cell repertoires in COVID-19. Here immunoSEQ multiplex PCR was the method, and the copy in TCRdb shows in-frame clones only, minus some. Among about 310,000 clones listed, around 90% were seen once. The V end was cut by 0 bases, the J end by 4 bases, with 7 bases between. The CDR3 covers 13 residues. Per the germline V gene, CDR1 is SGHNT and CDR2 is YYREEE (reference sequence). The genes are TRBV5-4 and TRBJ1-2; no clear D. This clonotype originated in a man aged 55-75 years who had recovered from COVID-19. The sequencing input was PBMCs or T cells enriched from blood (not recorded which). CDR3 nucleotide sequence: TGTGCCAGCAGCTTGGAGAGTAGCTATGGCTACACCTTC. This translates into CASSLESSYGYTF.